This note documents a single T cell receptor (beta chain) sequence. Its specificity is unknown. The data were obtained in a study of regulatory T cells in long-lasting Graves disease. Noted time point: persistent/refractory GD, antithyroid drugs over 5 years with positive TRAb. From PBMCs, RNA was extracted and then used to make the TCR library. With iRepertoire HTBI primers and Arm-PCR of CDR3 regions, TCR beta libraries were built. Via MiXCR, TCRdb re-called the multiplex PCR reads, giving one row per CDR3 protein. The sample includes a few hundred thousand distinct CDR3 sequences, roughly a quarter of them seen just once. V dropped 3 bases and J dropped 1; count of bases not matched to a gene: 2. This CDR3 spans 15 amino acids. CDR1 is SGHAT and CDR2 is FQNNGV in the germline V gene. Whole-study results and caveats: Owing to a sample size that was small, accuracy may have been reduced.

The starting material was peripheral blood mononuclear cells (PBMCs), obtained when the disease was refractory, from a patient treated with antithyroid drugs. V usage is TRBV11-2 and J usage is TRBJ2-2; the match to TRBD1 covers 7 bases. The TCR was taken from a female donor with Graves disease. The CDR3 DNA sequence: TGTGCCAGCAGCTTGACAGGGAAGAACACCGGGGAGCTGTTTTTT. Protein sequence: CASSLTGKNTGELFF.